This T cell receptor beta chain was obtained from a study of cytomegalovirus exposure and HLA in healthy donors. The donors were part of the validation cohort, which consisted of over a hundred subjects and was separate from the first cohort of 666 subjects. Note on this clone: Its antigen is undetermined.

This CDR3 is built from 15 residues. The germline V gene encodes CDR1 LNHDA and CDR2 SQIVND (reference sequence). Deletions cut 3 bases from V and 0 bases from J, with 9 bases between. TCRdb keeps only in-frame clones here, not all; method: immunoSEQ multiplex PCR. The sample holds 130,000 to 150,000 clones, roughly 89% seen once. Study outcomes and limitations: The study designated about 160 TCR beta chains cytomegalovirus-associated. Using the classifier, cytomegalovirus status was reportedly diagnosed with high specificity and sensitivity. Within the approximately 130 validation repertoires, first-cohort TCR clusters tended to co-occur, according to a later analysis.

The source of this sequence is a woman aged 18-29 years in good health and CMV-seropositive. Specimen: PBMCs. V and J are TRBV19 and TRBJ1-3; TRBD1 is a possible D gene (5 bases). CDR3 loop: CASSMGGFSGNTIYF. In DNA, the CDR3 is TGTGCCAGTAGTATGGGGGGGTTCTCTGGAAACACCATATATTTT.